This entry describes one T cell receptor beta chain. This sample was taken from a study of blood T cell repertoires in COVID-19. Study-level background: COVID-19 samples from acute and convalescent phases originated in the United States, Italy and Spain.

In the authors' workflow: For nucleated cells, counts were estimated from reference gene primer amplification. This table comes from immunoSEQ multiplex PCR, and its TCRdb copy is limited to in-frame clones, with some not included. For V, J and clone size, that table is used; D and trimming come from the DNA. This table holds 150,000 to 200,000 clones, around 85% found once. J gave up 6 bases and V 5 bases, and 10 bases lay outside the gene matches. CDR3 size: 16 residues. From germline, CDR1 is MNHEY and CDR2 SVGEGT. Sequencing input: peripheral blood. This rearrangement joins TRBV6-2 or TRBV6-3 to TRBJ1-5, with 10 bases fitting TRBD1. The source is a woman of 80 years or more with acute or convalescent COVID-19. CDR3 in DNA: TGTGCCAGCAGTCGCCGAGGACAGGGGGAGAGTCAGCCCCAGCATTTT. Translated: CASSRRGQGESQPQHF.